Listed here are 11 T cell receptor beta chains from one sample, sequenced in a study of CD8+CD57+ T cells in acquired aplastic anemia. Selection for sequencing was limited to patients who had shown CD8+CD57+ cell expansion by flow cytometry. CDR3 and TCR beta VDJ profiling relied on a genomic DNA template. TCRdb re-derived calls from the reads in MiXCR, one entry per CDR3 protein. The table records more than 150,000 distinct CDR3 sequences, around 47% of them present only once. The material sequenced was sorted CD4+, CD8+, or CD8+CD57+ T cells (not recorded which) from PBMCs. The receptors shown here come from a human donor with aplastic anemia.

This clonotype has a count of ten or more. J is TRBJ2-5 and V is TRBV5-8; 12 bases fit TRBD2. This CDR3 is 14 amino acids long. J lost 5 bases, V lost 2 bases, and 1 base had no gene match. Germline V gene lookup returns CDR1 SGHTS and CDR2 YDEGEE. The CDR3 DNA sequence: TGTGCCAGCAGCTTACTAGCGGGAGGCGAGACCCAGTACTTC. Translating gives CASSLLAGGETQYF.

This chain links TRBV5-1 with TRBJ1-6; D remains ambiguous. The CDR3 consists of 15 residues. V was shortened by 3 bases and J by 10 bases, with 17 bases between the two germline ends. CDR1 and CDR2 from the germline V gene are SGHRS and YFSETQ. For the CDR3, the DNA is TGCGCCAGCAGCTCTGCGGACGGCGTTGGATCACCCCTCCACTTT. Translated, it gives CASSSADGVGSPLHF.

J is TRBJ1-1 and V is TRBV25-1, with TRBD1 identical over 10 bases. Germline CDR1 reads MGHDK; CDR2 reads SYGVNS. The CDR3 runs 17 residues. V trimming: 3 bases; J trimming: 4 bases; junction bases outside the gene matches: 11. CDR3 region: CASSDPDRQGAGTEAFF. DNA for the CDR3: TGTGCCAGCAGTGATCCCGACCGACAGGGGGCAGGCACTGAAGCTTTCTTT.

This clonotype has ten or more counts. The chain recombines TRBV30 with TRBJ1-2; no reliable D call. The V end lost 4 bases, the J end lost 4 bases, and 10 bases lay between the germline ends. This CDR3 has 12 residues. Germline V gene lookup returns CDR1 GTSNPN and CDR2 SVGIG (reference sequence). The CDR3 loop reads CAWTLGSYGYTF. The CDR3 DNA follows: TGTGCCTGGACCCTCGGCTCCTATGGCTACACCTTC. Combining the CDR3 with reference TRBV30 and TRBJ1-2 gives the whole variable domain SQTIHQWPATLVQPVGSPLSLECTVEGTSNPNLYWYRQAAGRGLQLLFYSVGIGQISSEVPQNLSASRPQDRQFILSSKKLLLSDSGFYLCAWTLGSYGYTFGSGTRLTVV.

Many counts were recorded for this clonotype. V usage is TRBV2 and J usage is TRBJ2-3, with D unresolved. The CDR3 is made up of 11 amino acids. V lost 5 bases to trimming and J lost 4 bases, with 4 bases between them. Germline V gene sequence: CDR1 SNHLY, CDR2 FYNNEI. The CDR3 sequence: CASSRADTQYF. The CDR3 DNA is TGTGCCAGCAGTAGGGCAGATACGCAGTATTTT.

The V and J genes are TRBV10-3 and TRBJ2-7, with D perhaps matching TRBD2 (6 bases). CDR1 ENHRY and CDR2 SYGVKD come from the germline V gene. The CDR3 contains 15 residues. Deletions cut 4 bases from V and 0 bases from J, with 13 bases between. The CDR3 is CAISGGDINSYEQYF. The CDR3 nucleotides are TGTGCCATCAGTGGGGGGGATATAAACTCCTACGAGCAGTACTTC.

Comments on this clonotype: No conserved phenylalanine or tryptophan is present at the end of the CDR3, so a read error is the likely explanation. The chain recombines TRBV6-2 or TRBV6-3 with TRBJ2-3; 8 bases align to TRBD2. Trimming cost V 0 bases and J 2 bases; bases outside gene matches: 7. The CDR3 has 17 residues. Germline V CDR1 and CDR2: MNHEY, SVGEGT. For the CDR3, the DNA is TGTGCCAGCAGTTACTCGAAGGGCGGGGGGTCCACAGATACGCAGTATCTT. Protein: CASSYSKGGGSTDTQYL.

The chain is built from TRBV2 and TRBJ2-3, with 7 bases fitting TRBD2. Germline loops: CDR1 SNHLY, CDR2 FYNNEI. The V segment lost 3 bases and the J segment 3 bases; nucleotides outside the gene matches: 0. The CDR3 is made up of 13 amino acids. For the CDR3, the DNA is TGTGCCAGCAGTGAGCGGGGGACAGATACGCAGTATTTT. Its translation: CASSERGTDTQYF. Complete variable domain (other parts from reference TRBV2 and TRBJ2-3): EPEVTQTPSHQVTQMGQEVILRCVPISNHLYFYWYRQILGQKVEFLVSFYNNEISEKSEIFDDQFSVERPDGSNFTLKIRSTKLEDSAMYFCASSERGTDTQYFGPGTRLTVL.

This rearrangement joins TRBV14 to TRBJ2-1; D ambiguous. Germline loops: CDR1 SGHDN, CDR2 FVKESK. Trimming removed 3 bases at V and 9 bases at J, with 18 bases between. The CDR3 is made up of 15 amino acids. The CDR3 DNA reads TGTGCCAGCAGCCAGTTTCGACGGAAAGAGAGTGAGCAGTTCTTC. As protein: CASSQFRRKESEQFF.

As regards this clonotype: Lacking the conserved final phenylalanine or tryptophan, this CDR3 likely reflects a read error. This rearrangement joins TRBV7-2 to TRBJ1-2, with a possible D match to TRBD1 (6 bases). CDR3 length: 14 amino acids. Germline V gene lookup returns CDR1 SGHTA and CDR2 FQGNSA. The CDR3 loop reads CAGSPSRFQGGYTS. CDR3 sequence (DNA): TGTGCCGGCAGCCCCTCCAGGTTCCAGGGGGGCTACACCTCC.

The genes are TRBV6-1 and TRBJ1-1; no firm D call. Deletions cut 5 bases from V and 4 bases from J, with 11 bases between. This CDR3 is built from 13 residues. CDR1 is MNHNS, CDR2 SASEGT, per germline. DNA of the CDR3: TGTGCCAGCAGTCCCCGGGAGAGCACTGAAGCTTTCTTT. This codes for CASSPRESTEAFF.